Each of the 28 T cell receptor beta chains below was sequenced from the same sample in a study of T cell repertoires in cytomegalovirus infection. Their antigens are not known. One entry per CDR3 protein, called by TCRdb with MiXCR from the reads. Among 650,000 to 900,000 distinct CDR3 sequences listed, about 31% were seen once. The sequences come from cultured CD8+ T cells from PBMCs, collected from culture after CMV antigen stimulation. The receptors were gathered from a human donor in good health (CMV status not recorded). Some clones in this sample may be carry-over from other donors' samples.

The V call is TRBV25-1, the J call TRBJ2-1; D gene unclear. The CDR3 is made up of 12 amino acids. Trimming pared 4 bases from V and 9 bases from J, leaving 10 bases between. Germline V gene sequence: CDR1 MGHDK, CDR2 SYGVNS. The CDR3 loop is CASSGLRFEQFF. The CDR3 nucleotides read TGTGCCAGCAGTGGCCTACGTTTTGAGCAGTTCTTC.

This clonotype was counted a few times. The chain joins TRBV15 to TRBJ1-5; D uncertain. The CDR3 is 14 amino acids. Germline V lookup: CDR1 LNHNV, CDR2 YYDKDF (reference sequence). V was trimmed by 4 bases and J by 0 bases, leaving 7 bases between them. CDR3 bases: TGTGCCACCAGCACCAGGTATAGCAATCAGCCCCAGCATTTT. Translating gives CATSTRYSNQPQHF.

The CDR3 DNA reads as TGTGCCAGCAGTTTATTAGGGGGATTCAATCAGCCCCAGCATTTT. Translation: CASSLLGGFNQPQHF. V is TRBV27 and J is TRBJ1-5, with D perhaps TRBD1 (6 bases). This CDR3 contains 15 residues. Germline assignment: CDR1 MNHEY and CDR2 SMNVEV (reference sequence). Trimming pared 1 base from V and 3 bases from J, leaving 10 bases between.

The CDR3 DNA reads TGTGCCAGCAGTGGGACCCTTGAAAGGAGGACCCAGTACTTC. Translated, it gives CASSGTLERRTQYF. This chain joins TRBV6-2 or TRBV6-3 and TRBJ2-5, with D perhaps assigned TRBD1 or TRBD2 (5 bases each). The V gene lost 5 bases and the J gene lost 7 bases, with 17 bases spanning the gap. Per germline, CDR1 MNHEY and CDR2 SVGEGT. The CDR3 is 14 amino acids.

The J gene is TRBJ1-4, the V gene TRBV7-9; D not certain. The CDR3 contains 13 residues. Looked up from germline, CDR1 is SEHNR and CDR2 is FQNEAQ (reference sequence). Trimming took off 5 bases at V and 0 bases at J, with 4 bases between the two ends. As DNA, the CDR3 is TGTGCCAGCAGCCCCCCAACTAATGAAAAACTGTTTTTT. The encoded protein is CASSPPTNEKLFF.

The chain employs TRBV4-1 and TRBJ1-1, with D possibly matching TRBD1 (5 bases). V lost 2 bases to trimming and J lost 3 bases, with 16 bases between them. In germline, CDR1 is MGHRA, CDR2 YSYEKL. The CDR3 consists of 16 residues. The chain's CDR3 is CASSQNKRGRDTEAFF. The DNA of the CDR3 is TGCGCCAGCAGCCAAAATAAAAGGGGAAGGGACACTGAAGCTTTCTTT.

This clonotype was counted a few times. The chain couples TRBV6-5 to TRBJ2-1, with D tentatively TRBD1 (6 bases). Germline V gives CDR1 MNHEY, CDR2 SVGAGI. The ends were cut back, 2 bases at V and 4 bases at J, with 9 bases in the middle. There are 14 residues in the CDR3. The CDR3 DNA sequence: TGTGCCAGCAGTTACCGGACAGAATACAATGAGCAGTTCTTC. Translating gives CASSYRTEYNEQFF.

This chain links TRBV7-6 with TRBJ1-1; D not resolved. In germline, CDR1 is SGHVS, CDR2 FNYEAQ. The CDR3 sequence is 15 residues long. CDR3 in DNA: TGTGCTAGCGCCCGGTATGAGGTCATGAACACTGAAGCTTTCTTT. This sequence encodes CASARYEVMNTEAFF.

This rearrangement joins TRBV20-1 to TRBJ2-1, with a possible D match to TRBD1 (6 bases). Germline V gene data show CDR1 as DFQATT and CDR2 as SNEGSKA (reference sequence). Trimming cost V 5 bases and J 1 base, with 12 bases left between them. This CDR3 is built from 14 residues. The CDR3 DNA reads as TGCAGTGCTTTTCCGGGACAATCCTACAATGAGCAGTTCTTC. Its protein product is CSAFPGQSYNEQFF.

This clonotype was seen a handful of times. The CDR3 does not end in the conserved phenylalanine or tryptophan, so this is likely a read error. The DNA is omitted, as the CDR3 cannot be located on it reliably, and the CDR3 follows TCRdb's listing. The chain recombines TRBV11-3 with TRBJ1-1. Germline V gene lookup returns CDR1 SGHNT and CDR2 YENEEA. The CDR3 contains 12 residues when both ends are counted. CDR3 region: CASSPGSGPRTI.

This clonotype was found many times. The chain joins TRBV7-6 to TRBJ1-1; 7 bases line up with TRBD1. The trim removed 6 bases at V and 4 bases at J, leaving 11 bases unmatched. Germline-derived CDR1 and CDR2 are SGHVS and FNYEAQ. The CDR3 sequence is 15 residues long. CDR3 residues: CASSPRSTGVTEAFF. The CDR3 bases are TGTGCCAGCAGTCCGAGGAGTACAGGGGTCACTGAAGCTTTCTTT.

This clonotype has a count of ten or more. The gene calls are TRBV7-6 and TRBJ2-1, with 13 bases identical to TRBD2. V lost 4 bases and J lost 10; bases outside the gene matches: 7. The CDR3 contains 15 residues. Germline-derived CDR1 and CDR2 are SGHVS and FNYEAQ. The CDR3 spells CASSSTSGGAEEQFF. The CDR3 coding sequence is TGTGCCAGCAGCTCAACTAGCGGGGGGGCCGAGGAGCAGTTCTTC.

The chain recombines TRBV19 with TRBJ1-2; TRBD1 is a possible D gene (5 bases). The CDR3 is made up of 17 amino acids. CDR1 LNHDA and CDR2 SQIVND come from the germline V gene (reference sequence). V was shortened by 2 bases and J by 4 bases, with 20 bases between the two germline ends. In nucleotides, the CDR3 is TGTGCCAGTAGTATAATCGTAGGAGCCAGGGAGACCTATGGCTACACCTTC. Translated, it gives CASSIIVGARETYGYTF. Using reference TRBV19 and TRBJ1-2 for the parts outside the CDR3, the full variable domain is DGGITQSPKYLFRKEGQNVTLSCEQNLNHDAMYWYRQDPGQGLRLIYYSQIVNDFQKGDIAEGYSVSREKKESFPLTVTSAQKNPTAFYLCASSIIVGARETYGYTFGSGTRLTVV.

This chain uses TRBV2 with TRBJ1-5; D is unclear. This CDR3 has 12 residues. V was clipped by 6 bases and J by 9 bases, with 12 bases between them. Germline V gene lookup returns CDR1 SNHLY and CDR2 FYNNEI. CDR3 protein: CASRRGLGPQHF. The CDR3 DNA reads as TGTGCCAGCAGGAGAGGGCTCGGGCCCCAGCATTTT.

The chain carries TRBV20-1 and TRBJ1-4; D possibly corresponds to TRBD1 (6 bases). CDR3 length: 13 residues. Trimming took 6 bases from V and 7 from J, leaving 15 bases between them. Per germline, CDR1 DFQATT and CDR2 SNEGSKA (reference sequence). CDR3 bases: TGCAGTGCCCCGGGGGGCATAGTTGAAAAACTGTTTTTT. Protein sequence: CSAPGGIVEKLFF.

About this clonotype itself: A much larger clone differs by one base, so this may be a read error. The chain recombines TRBV7-8 with TRBJ1-5; D perhaps matches TRBD1 (5 bases). The germline CDR1 and CDR2 sequences are SGHVS and FQNEAQ. The CDR3 is 16 amino acids. CDR3 DNA sequence: TGTGTCAGCAGCCCCAAGCCTGCAGGGCGCAATCAGCCCCAGCATTTT. Amino acid sequence: CVSSPKPAGRNQPQHF.

This clonotype was counted ten times or more. The chain has TRBV7-6 and TRBJ2-1; D perhaps matches TRBD2 (5 bases). CDR3 size: 13 residues. The germline V and J ends were trimmed by 5 bases and 9 bases, with 14 bases remaining between them. In germline, CDR1 is SGHVS, CDR2 FNYEAQ. The CDR3 bases are TGTGCCAGCAGCACATTACTAGGCAGTGAGCAGTTCTTC. It yields the protein CASSTLLGSEQFF.

This clonotype has only a few counts. The chain has TRBV6-6 and TRBJ2-5; 7 bases align to TRBD2. Germline V gene lookup returns CDR1 MNHNY and CDR2 SVGAGI (reference sequence). J was trimmed by 1 base and V by 2 bases; bases with no gene match: 13. This CDR3 has 18 amino acids. The CDR3 DNA reads as TGTGCCAGCAGTTACGTTACCTTACGCGGGGGTCGCCAAGAGACCCAGTACTTC. Its translation: CASSYVTLRGGRQETQYF.

J is TRBJ1-1 and V is TRBV6-1; weak D call: TRBD1 (5 bases). V was clipped by 6 bases and J by 1 base, with 21 bases between them. The CDR3 sequence is 17 residues long. Germline V lookup: CDR1 MNHNS, CDR2 SASEGT. The CDR3 DNA is TGTGCCAGCAGCCTCGTTAGATTGACAGATCAGAACACTGAAGCTTTCTTT. Encoded protein: CASSLVRLTDQNTEAFF.

The chain links TRBV28 to TRBJ2-7, with D maybe TRBD1 (7 bases). The germline gives CDR1 MDHEN, CDR2 SYDVKM. Trimming removed 4 bases at V and 3 bases at J, with 13 bases between. The CDR3 is 14 amino acids. The CDR3 nucleotides are TGTGCCAGCAGTTACCGACAGGGAGGCTACGAGCAGTACTTC. Translated: CASSYRQGGYEQYF.

Notes on this clonotype: A junction end diverges from the germline sequence, so it may reflect a read error. The V gene is TRBV7-7, the J gene TRBJ2-7, with a weak D call TRBD1 (6 bases). The length of the CDR3 is 13 residues. CDR1 and CDR2 from the germline V gene are SSHAT and FNYEAQ (reference sequence). For the CDR3, the DNA is TGTGCTAGCAGCACAGGGATAGCCTACGAGCAGTACTTC. Protein: CASSTGIAYEQYF.

J is TRBJ1-5 and V is TRBV12-3 or TRBV12-4; D perhaps matches TRBD1 (5 bases). This CDR3 region has 15 residues. Deletions cut 1 base from V and 3 bases from J, with 10 bases between. CDR3 residues: CASSLGGMDNQPQHF. The CDR3, as DNA: TGTGCCAGCAGTTTAGGGGGGATGGACAATCAGCCCCAGCATTTT.

This clonotype was found once. The rearrangement uses TRBV20-1 and TRBJ2-7; weak D call: TRBD1 (6 bases). Trimming took off 6 bases at V and 3 bases at J, with 21 bases between the two ends. The length of the CDR3 is 15 residues. CDR1 is DFQATT, CDR2 SNEGSKA, per germline (reference sequence). CDR3 amino acids: CSARKTGTLYYEQYF. CDR3 DNA sequence: TGCAGTGCCAGGAAAACCGGGACACTTTACTACGAGCAGTACTTC.

This clonotype was observed a few times. The chain combines TRBV7-3 with TRBJ2-1; tentatively, D is TRBD1 (6 bases). Trimming shortened V by 5 bases and J by 8 bases, and 22 bases separated the two germline ends. Germline CDR1 and CDR2: SGHTA and FQGTGA. The CDR3 has 16 amino acids. The CDR3 DNA reads as TGTGCCAGCAGCGGTCGGGTGGGGGCCGGGTGGGATGAGCAGTTCTTC. Translated, it gives CASSGRVGAGWDEQFF.

This clonotype was recorded at least ten times. This rearrangement joins TRBV6-1 to TRBJ2-3; a weak D match, TRBD1 (6 bases). Germline V gives CDR1 MNHNS, CDR2 SASEGT. The CDR3 sequence is 16 residues long. Trimming left V 3 bases short and J 1 base short, with 14 bases between. In DNA form, the CDR3 reads TGTGCCAGCAGTGATTTGGACAGATCCGGCACAGATACGCAGTATTTT. It codes for CASSDLDRSGTDTQYF.

This chain uses TRBV25-1 with TRBJ2-7; 7 bases are shared with TRBD1. CDR1 and CDR2 from the germline V gene are MGHDK and SYGVNS. This CDR3 has 14 residues. V was clipped by 6 bases and J by 2 bases; unmatched bases: 7. The CDR3 DNA sequence: TGTGCCAGCAGCGGGGACAGTCTCACCTACGAGCAGTACTTC. It is translated as CASSGDSLTYEQYF.

As to this clonotype: This may be a read error, as it is one base from a much larger clone. J is TRBJ2-3 and V is TRBV7-2; a possible D gene is TRBD2 (6 bases). This CDR3 has 12 amino acids. The germline CDR1 and CDR2 sequences are SGHTA and FQGNSA. Here the CDR3 reads CASSSWGDTKYF. DNA for the CDR3: TGTGCCAGCAGCTCCTGGGGGGATACGAAGTATTTT.

This clonotype showed up just a few times. The chain combines TRBV11-2 with TRBJ2-7; 8 positions agree with TRBD1. The CDR3 length is 16 residues. The junction had 7 bases not matched to a gene; V was cut back by 3 bases and J by 0 bases. Looked up from germline, CDR1 is SGHAT and CDR2 is FQNNGV. The CDR3 protein is CASSFWDRSSSYEQYV. The CDR3 DNA reads TGTGCCAGCAGCTTCTGGGACAGGTCAAGCTCCTACGAGCAGTACGTC.